This TCR beta chain was identified during a study of cytomegalovirus exposure and HLA in healthy donors. Here immunoSEQ multiplex PCR was the method, and the copy in TCRdb shows in-frame clones only, minus some. The data contain 200,000 or so clones, more than 80% of them seen just once; the ten biggest clones take up approximately 7%. General study findings and limits: The study found most TCR sequences rare, yet found some public TCRs in many donors. About 150 TCR beta chains were listed as cytomegalovirus-associated. As confirmed in vitro, a few CMV-associated chains were specific for CMV antigens.

As concerns this clone: Its antigen is unknown.

What was sequenced was PBMCs. The TCR comes from a man younger than 35 in good health and CMV-seropositive.

Written as DNA, the CDR3 is TGTGCCTGGAGGGAGGGACAGAGCAATCAGCCCCAGCATTTT. This sequence encodes CAWREGQSNQPQHF. The rearrangement joins TRBV30 to TRBJ1-5; 7 nucleotides agree with TRBD1. Trimming cost V 3 bases and J 1 base; bases outside gene matches: 3. This CDR3 spans 14 amino acids. The germline CDR1 and CDR2 sequences are GTSNPN and SVGIG (reference sequence).